This T cell receptor beta chain is from a study of prognosis after radiotherapy for stage I lung cancer. In its sample, this clonotype was seen once. Relative to the germline gene, one junction end is altered; a read error may explain this. CDR1 is MNHEY, CDR2 SVGEGT, per germline. The CDR3 totals 11 residues. Multiplex PCR in two rounds served to amplify TCR beta CDR3 from genomic DNA. Primers targeting each individual TRBV and TRBJ gene were applied in first-round PCR. In the second PCR round, amplification relied on universal primers. TCRdb redid the calling of the multiplex PCR reads with MiXCR, one entry per CDR3 protein. This sample carries over 45,000 distinct CDR3 sequences, 26% of them seen once, and the ten largest clones take 7.5%. CT and PET/CT found no node involvement in any patient, and none had received chemotherapy or radiotherapy before or had other malignancies.

The material sequenced was PBMCs, taken before or after stereotactic body radiation therapy (not recorded which). The clonotype was recovered from a donor aged 50 or older with non-small cell lung cancer. The chain links TRBV6-2 or TRBV6-3 to TRBJ1-2; D is uncertain. CDR3 loop: CANSHNYGYTF. In nucleotides, the CDR3 is TGTGCCAACAGTCATAACTATGGCTACACCTTC.